Listed here are 32 T cell receptor beta chains from one sample, sequenced in a study of T cell responses to AZD1222 COVID-19 vaccine. Using immunoSEQ multiplex PCR, the repertoire was profiled, and TCRdb retains in-frame clones only, with some absent. The table records 150,000 to 180,000 clones, approximately 90% of them present only once. This specimen was peripheral blood, taken 28 days after the second AZD1222 dose. These receptor sequences come from an adult who received the AZD1222 COVID-19 vaccine.

This clone has a handful of counts. The chain recombines TRBV7-3 with TRBJ2-2, with no clear D. CDR1 and CDR2 from the germline V gene are SGHTA and FQGTGA. Trimming removed 7 bases from V and 3 bases from J, with 9 bases in between. The CDR3 consists of 13 residues. Here the CDR3 DNA reads TGTGCCAGCAAACCTTCCCACACCGGGGAGCTGTTTTTT. Its protein is CASKPSHTGELFF.

Here the CDR3 reads CASSESRARALSYTF. In DNA, the CDR3 is TGTGCCAGCAGTGAGTCTCGTGCAAGGGCCCTAAGCTACACCTTC. This chain uses TRBV6-1 with TRBJ1-2; D call uncertain. Trimming stripped 3 bases from V and 9 bases from J, with 20 bases between. The CDR3 has 15 amino acids. Germline V gene sequence: CDR1 MNHNS, CDR2 SASEGT.

The rearrangement links TRBV2 to TRBJ1-2; perhaps TRBD1 as D (6 bases). This CDR3 has 12 residues. V lost 9 bases to trimming and J lost 1 base, with 9 bases between them. Looked up from germline, CDR1 is SNHLY and CDR2 is FYNNEI. The CDR3 region is CARQGNNYGYTF. DNA of the CDR3: TGTGCCAGACAGGGAAATAACTATGGCTACACCTTC.

The gene calls are TRBV5-8 and TRBJ2-7; 12 bases fit TRBD2. The V and J ends lost 4 bases and 1 base, in that order; junction bases with no gene match: 3. The CDR3 is 15 residues long. Germline V gene data show CDR1 as SGHTS and CDR2 as YDEGEE. DNA of the CDR3: TGTGCCAGCAGCCGGACTAGCGGGACGTCCTACGAGCAGTACTTC. Its translation is CASSRTSGTSYEQYF.

The gene calls are TRBV6-1 and TRBJ2-5; perhaps TRBD1 as D (5 bases). The V end was cut by 5 bases, the J end by 3 bases, with 16 bases between. The germline CDR1 and CDR2 sequences are MNHNS and SASEGT. CDR3 length: 15 residues. The CDR3 spells CASSSIQGGKETQYF. The CDR3 DNA reads as TGTGCCAGCAGTTCTATTCAGGGCGGTAAAGAGACCCAGTACTTC.

V usage is TRBV12-3 or TRBV12-4 and J usage is TRBJ2-7, with D unclear. This CDR3 has 11 amino acids. Trimming took off 5 bases at V and 3 bases at J, with 5 bases between the two ends. The CDR3 is CASSKGYEQYF. For the CDR3, the DNA is TGTGCCAGCAGTAAAGGCTACGAGCAGTACTTC.

The chain joins TRBV28 to TRBJ1-5, with 7 positions matching TRBD1. CDR1 is MDHEN and CDR2 is SYDVKM in the germline V gene. The CDR3 spans 14 residues. V gave up 3 bases and J gave up 4 bases; unmatched junction bases: 3. The CDR3 DNA reads TGTGCCAGCAGTTTGACAGGGAATAATCAGCCCCAGCATTTT. Protein product: CASSLTGNNQPQHF.

This chain connects TRBV27 to TRBJ2-7, with 8 bases aligning to TRBD1. Germline lookup yields CDR1 MNHEY and CDR2 SMNVEV (reference sequence). CDR3 length: 13 amino acids. V lost 7 bases, J lost 2 bases, and 4 bases stayed unmatched. The CDR3 is CASMRDRTYEQYF. The CDR3 coding sequence is TGTGCCAGCATGCGGGACAGGACCTACGAGCAGTACTTC.

CDR3 amino acids: CASSLGGLDTQYF. For the CDR3, the DNA is TGTGCCAGCAGTTTAGGAGGGCTGGATACGCAGTATTTT. The rearrangement links TRBV12-3 or TRBV12-4 to TRBJ2-3, with D maybe TRBD2 (5 bases). Deletions cut 1 base from V and 6 bases from J, with 8 bases between. This CDR3 comprises 13 residues.

This chain uses TRBV3-1 (or the pseudogene TRBV3-2) with TRBJ2-7, with 7 bases identical to TRBD1. V was clipped by 0 bases and J by 6 bases; unmatched bases: 8. The CDR3 runs 15 residues. Germline values: CDR1 LGHDT, CDR2 YNNKEL (reference sequence). CDR3 in DNA: TGTGCCAGCAGCCAAGATGGAGTCAGGGGGACCGAGCAGTACTTC. Translating it yields CASSQDGVRGTEQYF.

This clone occurred once. The chain recombines TRBV28 with TRBJ2-1, with 8 bases lining up with TRBD2. The CDR3 is 16 amino acids. V shed 5 bases and J 2 bases; nucleotides not matched to a gene: 8. CDR1 is MDHEN and CDR2 is SYDVKM in the germline V gene. CDR3 sequence reads: CASSPIAGRAYNEQFF. The CDR3 DNA is TGTGCCAGCAGTCCTATAGCGGGACGGGCCTACAATGAGCAGTTCTTC.

This clone was counted a few times. The rearrangement uses TRBV27 and TRBJ2-1; 12 bases are shared with TRBD2. There are 15 residues in the CDR3. CDR1 is MNHEY, CDR2 SMNVEV, per germline (reference sequence). The J segment lost 10 bases and the V segment lost 1 base, leaving 5 bases of the junction unmatched. CDR3 in amino acids: CASSLFRTSGAEQFF. For the CDR3, the DNA is TGTGCCAGCAGTTTATTTAGGACTAGCGGGGCCGAGCAGTTCTTC.

This clone was seen only once. The chain is built from TRBV5-1 and TRBJ2-7, with 8 bases fitting TRBD1. This CDR3 region has 14 residues. V shed 0 bases and J 5 bases; nucleotides not matched to a gene: 4. Germline lookup yields CDR1 SGHRS and CDR2 YFSETQ. The CDR3 sequence: CASSLVSGGDEQYF. The DNA for the CDR3 is TGCGCCAGCAGCTTGGTTTCAGGGGGCGACGAGCAGTACTTC.

The V gene is TRBV11-1, the J gene TRBJ2-1, with 7 bases aligning to TRBD1. Unmatched junction bases numbered 12, after V lost 3 bases and J lost 7 bases. Germline V gene data show CDR1 as SGHAT and CDR2 as FQDESV (reference sequence). There are 16 residues in the CDR3. CDR3 protein: CASSFSTGQGGNEQFF. The CDR3 DNA is TGTGCCAGCAGCTTCTCGACAGGGCAGGGTGGAAATGAGCAGTTCTTC.

This chain connects TRBV19 to TRBJ1-2; D gene unclear. Trimming cost V 4 bases and J 3 bases, with 12 bases left between them. The length of the CDR3 is 14 residues. The V gene's germline CDR1 is LNHDA and CDR2 SQIVND (reference sequence). CDR3 nucleotide sequence: TGTGCCAGTAGTAGTGGGTTGCAGGACTATGGCTACACCTTC. Amino acids: CASSSGLQDYGYTF. The whole variable domain, filled in from reference TRBV19 and TRBJ1-2, reads DGGITQSPKYLFRKEGQNVTLSCEQNLNHDAMYWYRQDPGQGLRLIYYSQIVNDFQKGDIAEGYSVSREKKESFPLTVTSAQKNPTAFYLCASSSGLQDYGYTFGSGTRLTVV.

This CDR3 is CASSVWGASNQPQHF. CDR3 coding DNA: TGTGCCAGTAGTGTGTGGGGGGCGAGCAATCAGCCCCAGCATTTT. The gene calls are TRBV19 and TRBJ1-5; D is perhaps TRBD1 (6 bases). The germline CDR1 and CDR2 sequences are LNHDA and SQIVND (reference sequence). This CDR3 region has 15 residues. Trimming shortened V by 5 bases and J by 1 base, and 12 bases separated the two germline ends.

For the CDR3, the DNA is TGTGCCAGCAGCTTAGCGGGGCCGGTGGATACGCAGTATTTT. Translating it yields CASSLAGPVDTQYF. The chain carries TRBV7-9 and TRBJ2-3, with a weak D call TRBD1 (5 bases). With 0 bases removed from V and 6 bases from J, the gap between germline ends came to 10 bases. The CDR3 covers 14 residues. Germline CDR1 is SEHNR and CDR2 is FQNEAQ (reference sequence).

The chain links TRBV19 to TRBJ1-5; TRBD1 matches at 9 bases. Germline values: CDR1 LNHDA, CDR2 SQIVND (reference sequence). V was clipped by 9 bases and J by 1 base; unmatched bases: 4. CDR3 length equals 14 residues. The CDR3 DNA reads TGTGCCAGCCGACAGGGGGGGAGCAATCAGCCCCAGCATTTT. The encoded protein is CASRQGGSNQPQHF.

The chain employs TRBV30 and TRBJ1-4; 7 nucleotides agree with TRBD1. This CDR3 is 14 amino acids long. The germline CDR1 and CDR2 sequences are GTSNPN and SVGIG (reference sequence). V gave up 2 bases and J gave up 4 bases; unmatched junction bases: 4. CDR3 loop: CAWSFRQGNEKLFF. The CDR3 region has the DNA TGTGCCTGGAGTTTCCGACAGGGTAATGAAAAACTGTTTTTT.

J is TRBJ1-5 and V is TRBV12-3 or TRBV12-4; D is uncertain. Trimming cost V 5 bases and J 9 bases, with 11 bases left between them. The CDR3 has 12 amino acids. In DNA form, the CDR3 reads TGTGCCAGCAGTCTAGGAGTCGTGCCCCAGCATTTT. This translates into CASSLGVVPQHF.

The V gene is TRBV30, the J gene TRBJ1-4; D not certain. Germline values: CDR1 GTSNPN, CDR2 SVGIG (reference sequence). The germline V and J ends were trimmed by 0 bases and 6 bases, with 5 bases remaining between them. The CDR3 is 12 amino acids. The CDR3: CAWSVTDEKLFF. As DNA, the CDR3 is TGTGCCTGGAGTGTAACAGATGAAAAACTGTTTTTT.

Here the CDR3 DNA reads TGCGCCAGCCGACCACGACAGGTGATCCACAATGAGCAGTTCTTC. It is translated as CASRPRQVIHNEQFF. The chain employs TRBV23-1 and TRBJ2-1, with D possibly TRBD1 on 6 matching bases. TRBV23-1 is flagged as an ORF with uncertain function. The germline V and J ends were trimmed by 8 bases and 5 bases, with 19 bases remaining between them. This CDR3 region has 15 residues.

The rearrangement uses TRBV25-1 and TRBJ2-7; D unresolved. This CDR3 comprises 14 residues. In germline, CDR1 is MGHDK, CDR2 SYGVNS. V was clipped by 5 bases and J by 2 bases, with 13 bases between them. CDR3 amino acids: CASSLNGPAYEQYF. CDR3 nucleotide sequence: TGTGCCAGCAGTTTAAACGGGCCGGCCTACGAGCAGTACTTC.

This clone was observed a single time. The chain is built from TRBV12-3 or TRBV12-4 and TRBJ1-2; D gene ambiguous. The CDR3 contains 11 residues. V was cut by 3 bases and J by 11 bases, with 10 bases left in between. The CDR3: CASSLGGSYTF. CDR3 bases: TGTGCCAGCAGTTTGGGTGGTAGTTACACCTTC.

The rearrangement joins TRBV6-5 to TRBJ2-2; D unresolved. The V gene's germline CDR1 is MNHEY and CDR2 SVGAGI. This CDR3 is 15 amino acids long. Trimming shortened V by 2 bases and J by 7 bases, and 14 bases separated the two germline ends. CDR3 amino acids: CASSYPTSGVGELFF. DNA of the CDR3: TGTGCCAGCAGTTACCCGACTTCCGGCGTCGGGGAGCTGTTTTTT.

This sequence joins TRBV12-3 or TRBV12-4 and TRBJ2-4; weak D call: TRBD1 (6 bases). Trimming shortened V by 6 bases and J by 7 bases, and 13 bases separated the two germline ends. The CDR3 extends over 13 amino acids. This chain's CDR3 is CASSPTGLNIQYF. DNA for the CDR3: TGTGCCAGCAGCCCAACAGGGCTCAACATTCAGTACTTC.

The chain couples TRBV27 to TRBJ1-2; D not certain. V was cut by 1 base and J by 8 bases, with 14 bases left in between. There are 14 residues in the CDR3. Germline CDR1 is MNHEY and CDR2 is SMNVEV (reference sequence). CDR3 DNA sequence: TGTGCCAGCAGTTTATGGGCAGACTCTCGGGGCTACACCTTC. It yields the protein CASSLWADSRGYTF.

The rearrangement joins TRBV5-8 to TRBJ1-5; D remains unclear. The CDR3 has 15 residues. V dropped 0 bases and J dropped 2 bases, with 9 bases sitting between them. CDR1 is SGHTS and CDR2 is YDEGEE in the germline V gene. CDR3 sequence: CASSLGEAGNQPQHF. The CDR3 DNA sequence: TGTGCCAGCAGCTTGGGGGAGGCCGGCAATCAGCCCCAGCATTTT.

J is TRBJ1-1 and V is TRBV9; D gene ambiguous. The V and J ends lost 3 bases and 6 bases respectively, with 9 bases between them. Germline V gives CDR1 SGDLS, CDR2 YYNGEE. This CDR3 has 12 residues. CDR3 sequence: CASSGLGAEAFF. The CDR3 region has the DNA TGTGCCAGCAGCGGTCTGGGCGCTGAAGCTTTCTTT.

The V call is TRBV4-2, the J call TRBJ2-3, with 14 bases identical to TRBD2. This CDR3 has 17 amino acids. The germline V gene encodes CDR1 LGHNA and CDR2 YNFKEQ. J gave up 2 bases and V 4 bases, and 5 bases lay outside the gene matches. This CDR3 is CASSLGLAGGPTDTQYF. In nucleotides, the CDR3 is TGTGCCAGCAGCCTCGGACTAGCGGGGGGACCCACAGATACGCAGTATTTT.

The chain combines TRBV7-9 with TRBJ2-2, with 9 bases fitting TRBD2. Germline values: CDR1 SEHNR, CDR2 FQNEAQ (reference sequence). The V and J ends lost 4 bases and 7 bases, in that order; junction bases with no gene match: 7. The CDR3 has 15 amino acids. In DNA form, the CDR3 reads TGTGCCAGCAGCTCAGGACTAGCGTTTGGCGGGGAGCTGTTTTTT. Protein sequence: CASSSGLAFGGELFF.

This sequence joins TRBV3-1 (or the pseudogene TRBV3-2) and TRBJ1-1, with 7 positions matching TRBD1. The trim removed 0 bases at V and 0 bases at J, leaving 1 base unmatched. Germline CDR1 reads LGHDT; CDR2 reads YNNKEL (reference sequence). The CDR3 consists of 15 residues. CDR3 amino acids: CASSQEGTVNTEAFF. The CDR3 nucleotides read TGTGCCAGCAGCCAAGAGGGGACAGTGAACACTGAAGCTTTCTTT.